The 17 T cell receptor beta chains below all came from one sample that was sequenced in a study of T-cell memory formation after mild COVID-19. TCRdb itself ran the 5' RACE reads through MiXCR, one entry per CDR3 protein. This repertoire shows 560,000 or so distinct CDR3 sequences, about 18% found once; its top ten account for just over 8%. Sequencing was carried out using PBMCs or a T cell subset sorted from them (not recorded which). These receptors originate from an adult woman who had mild COVID-19 (a few samples of this study predate the infection). Cell type and time point are not known.

The sample holds a few counts of this clonotype. This sequence joins TRBV20-1 and TRBJ1-1; no clear D. The V end lost 2 bases, the J end lost 0 bases, and 10 bases lay between the germline ends. This CDR3 has 14 residues. The V gene's germline CDR1 is DFQATT and CDR2 SNEGSKA (reference sequence). This chain's CDR3 is CSARPTVMNTEAFF. Written as DNA, the CDR3 is TGCAGTGCTAGACCCACAGTGATGAACACTGAAGCTTTCTTT.

The genes are TRBV12-3 or TRBV12-4 and TRBJ2-3, with D hard to call. This CDR3 has 12 residues. The V end lost 2 bases, the J end lost 10 bases, and 10 bases lay between the germline ends. CDR3 DNA sequence: TGTGCCAGCAGTTTACCCCCCGCAGCGCAGTATTTT. Translation: CASSLPPAAQYF.

This rearrangement joins TRBV9 to TRBJ1-1; D uncertain. With 0 bases removed from V and 4 bases from J, the gap between germline ends came to 22 bases. The germline CDR1 and CDR2 sequences are SGDLS and YYNGEE. The CDR3 runs 18 residues. The CDR3 DNA sequence: TGTGCCAGCAGCGTAGATGTAAGCGGGCAGGTTCATCCCACTGAAGCTTTCTTT. It translates to CASSVDVSGQVHPTEAFF.

The rearrangement links TRBV4-1 to TRBJ1-3, with 7 bases aligning to TRBD1. Germline V gene lookup returns CDR1 MGHRA and CDR2 YSYEKL. The junction had 8 bases not matched to a gene; V was cut back by 2 bases and J by 4 bases. CDR3 length: 16 residues. CDR3 DNA: TGCGCCAGCAGCCAAAATCCCCCGGACAGGGGAAACACCATATATTTT. It codes for CASSQNPPDRGNTIYF.

This clonotype was recorded only once. The rearrangement links TRBV5-1 to TRBJ1-4; tentative D call: TRBD1 (6 bases). Trimming took 1 base from V and 8 from J, leaving 15 bases between them. Germline V gene sequence: CDR1 SGHRS, CDR2 YFSETQ. The CDR3 runs to 15 residues. In DNA, the CDR3 is TGCGCCAGCAGCTTGCAGGGGACTACCGGCGAAAAACTGTTTTTT. Residues: CASSLQGTTGEKLFF.

The chain uses TRBV29-1 and TRBJ2-3; D is undetermined. The CDR3 length is 12 residues. Trimming cost V 7 bases and J 6 bases, with 14 bases left between them. The germline CDR1 and CDR2 sequences are SQVTM and ANQGSEA. For the CDR3, the DNA is TGCAGCGGTAGTGGCGGTTCGGATACGCAGTATTTT. This encodes CSGSGGSDTQYF.

This clonotype was seen more than once but under ten times. The genes are TRBV12-3 or TRBV12-4 and TRBJ2-1; 16 nucleotides agree with TRBD2. Trimming took 4 bases from V and 9 from J; bases not matched to a gene: 12. The length of the CDR3 is 18 residues. The CDR3 coding sequence is TGTGCCAGCAGTTCGGGACTAGCGGGGGGGCTGGTTTCCTTTGAGCAGTTCTTC. Translation gives CASSSGLAGGLVSFEQFF.

The J gene is TRBJ2-1, the V gene TRBV7-8; 10 nucleotides agree with TRBD2. The CDR3 sequence is 22 residues long. Germline assignment: CDR1 SGHVS and CDR2 FQNEAQ. V was pared by 7 bases and J by 0 bases, with 24 bases of the junction left unmatched. This chain's CDR3 is CASTPRLWKLAGAQLSYNEQFF. As DNA, the CDR3 is TGTGCCAGCACCCCCCGGCTCTGGAAGCTAGCGGGAGCGCAACTCTCCTACAATGAGCAGTTCTTC.

The chain couples TRBV5-1 to TRBJ1-1; weak D call: TRBD1 (5 bases). Deletions cut 0 bases from V and 0 bases from J, with 21 bases between. The germline V gene encodes CDR1 SGHRS and CDR2 YFSETQ. CDR3 length equals 19 residues. The DNA of the CDR3 is TGCGCCAGCAGCTTGGCGGGGTTAGGAACAGGTCTACTGAACACTGAAGCTTTCTTT. It codes for CASSLAGLGTGLLNTEAFF.

The rearrangement joins TRBV4-2 to TRBJ1-3; 7 bases are shared with TRBD1. The germline gives CDR1 LGHNA, CDR2 YNFKEQ. With V trimmed by 2 bases and J by 3 bases, 7 bases remained unmatched. This CDR3 contains 16 residues. The CDR3 sequence: CASSQTDRAGGNTIYF. The CDR3 bases are TGTGCCAGCAGCCAAACCGACAGGGCGGGTGGAAACACCATATATTTT.

V is TRBV7-3 and J is TRBJ2-1, with a weak D call TRBD2 (6 bases). Trimming pared 0 bases from V and 9 bases from J, leaving 12 bases between. Germline CDR1 SGHTA, CDR2 FQGTGA. The CDR3 totals 14 residues. In DNA, the CDR3 is TGTGCCAGCAGCTTAACCGCGGGGTCGTCTGAGCAGTTCTTC. As protein: CASSLTAGSSEQFF.

This chain uses TRBV7-2 with TRBJ2-3, with TRBD1 identical over 9 bases. Germline V gives CDR1 SGHTA, CDR2 FQGNSA. V lost 5 bases to trimming and J lost 6 bases; unmatched junction nucleotides: 6. CDR3 length: 14 amino acids. CDR3 sequence reads: CASSADRGWDTQYF. The CDR3 DNA sequence: TGTGCCAGCAGCGCGGACAGGGGTTGGGATACGCAGTATTTT.

The chain uses TRBV20-1 and TRBJ1-1, with no clear D. Trimming removed 0 bases from V and 0 bases from J, with 17 bases in between. Germline V gene lookup returns CDR1 DFQATT and CDR2 SNEGSKA (reference sequence). This CDR3 contains 17 residues. The CDR3: CSARDQGIRAVNTEAFF. The CDR3 bases are TGCAGTGCTAGAGATCAAGGTATAAGGGCCGTGAACACTGAAGCTTTCTTT.

This clonotype was found many times. The V call is TRBV7-8, the J call TRBJ2-4; 12 bases fit TRBD2. The CDR3 sequence is 19 residues long. Germline lookup yields CDR1 SGHVS and CDR2 FQNEAQ. V was clipped by 2 bases and J by 0 bases; unmatched bases: 8. Written as DNA, the CDR3 is TGTGCCAGCAGCTTATTGGCTAGCGGGGGGGTCCCAGCCAAAAACATTCAGTACTTC. Its protein product is CASSLLASGGVPAKNIQYF. Supplemented by reference TRBV7-8 and TRBJ2-4, the full variable domain reads GAGVSQSPRYKVAKRGQDVALRCDPISGHVSLFWYQQALGQGPEFLTYFQNEAQLDKSGLPSDRFFAERPEGSVSTLKIQRTQQEDSAVYLCASSLLASGGVPAKNIQYFGAGTRLSVL.

This clonotype was found a few times. The V call is TRBV12-3 or TRBV12-4, the J call TRBJ2-1; weak D call: TRBD2 (6 bases). CDR3 length equals 16 residues. V was shortened by 6 bases and J by 8 bases, with 23 bases between the two germline ends. CDR3 amino acids: CASSRGLLASDDEQFF. CDR3 coding DNA: TGTGCCAGCAGCCGTGGGTTACTAGCATCCGACGATGAGCAGTTCTTC.

The chain links TRBV4-1 to TRBJ2-3; tentative D call: TRBD2 (6 bases). The CDR3 extends over 16 amino acids. V lost 2 bases and J 2 bases, leaving 14 bases between the germline ends. Germline CDR1 is MGHRA and CDR2 is YSYEKL. Here the CDR3 reads CASSQRWAGSTDTQYF. For the CDR3, the DNA is TGCGCCAGCAGCCAACGATGGGCGGGGTCCACAGATACGCAGTATTTT.

V usage is TRBV15 and J usage is TRBJ1-1; D may be TRBD1 (5 bases). The germline V and J ends were trimmed by 7 bases and 3 bases, with 18 bases remaining between them. The CDR3 totals 15 residues. Germline CDR1 is LNHNV and CDR2 is YYDKDF (reference sequence). The CDR3 region is CATNQGYGVYTEAFF. For the CDR3, the DNA is TGTGCCACCAACCAGGGTTACGGCGTGTACACTGAAGCTTTCTTT.